The present TCR beta chain was sequenced within a study of blood T cells in healthy people across ages. Through a sample-barcoded 5' primer and a J-beta primer mix, a second PCR was run for roughly 6 to 11 cycles. TCRdb reanalysed the 5' RACE reads using MiXCR and keeps one entry per CDR3 protein. The sample shows 1,500,000 or so distinct CDR3 sequences, roughly 43% of them seen only once. There are 14 residues in the CDR3. Germline V gene lookup returns CDR1 GTSNPN and CDR2 SVGIG (reference sequence). V shed 1 base and J 3 bases; nucleotides not matched to a gene: 5. Material: blood. V gene TRBV30 combines with J gene TRBJ1-2; TRBD1 matches 7 bases. This sequence originates from a woman younger than 35 in good health. The CDR3 sequence is CAWSAGDSHYGYTF. Written as DNA, the CDR3 is TGTGCCTGGAGTGCCGGGGACAGCCACTATGGCTACACCTTC. The complete variable domain, with remaining parts taken from reference TRBV30 and TRBJ1-2, reads SQTIHQWPATLVQPVGSPLSLECTVEGTSNPNLYWYRQAAGRGLQLLFYSVGIGQISSEVPQNLSASRPQDRQFILSSKKLLLSDSGFYLCAWSAGDSHYGYTFGSGTRLTVV.